This T cell receptor (beta chain) was found in a study of blood T cell repertoires in COVID-19. Turning to the study itself: Sample material is recorded as cDNA or gDNA derived from T cells, B-cell-depleted T cells, or PBMCs.

Seattle patient enrollment occurred during active infection, with longitudinal follow-up thereafter. Regarding this clone: One junction end disagrees with the germline gene, perhaps due to a read error.

Sequenced by immunoSEQ multiplex PCR; TCRdb stores in-frame clones only, minus some. The data hold 350,000 or so clones, with roughly nine tenths observed a single time. The TCR originated in a woman between 55 and 75 years old with COVID-19, enrolled during active disease. Sequencing input: peripheral blood.

The CDR3 sequence: CAGSPDRERPQHF. The CDR3 DNA reads as TGTGCCGGTAGTCCGGACAGGGAACGGCCCCAGCATTTT. This chain joins TRBV19 and TRBJ1-5; 8 bases agree with TRBD1. Germline-derived CDR1 and CDR2 are LNHDA and SQIVND (reference sequence). The CDR3 contains 13 residues. The variable domain in full, completed from reference TRBV19 and TRBJ1-5, reads DGGITQSPKYLFRKEGQNVTLSCEQNLNHDAMYWYRQDPGQGLRLIYYSQIVNDFQKGDIAEGYSVSREKKESFPLTVTSAQKNPTAFYLCAGSPDRERPQHFGDGTRLSIL.